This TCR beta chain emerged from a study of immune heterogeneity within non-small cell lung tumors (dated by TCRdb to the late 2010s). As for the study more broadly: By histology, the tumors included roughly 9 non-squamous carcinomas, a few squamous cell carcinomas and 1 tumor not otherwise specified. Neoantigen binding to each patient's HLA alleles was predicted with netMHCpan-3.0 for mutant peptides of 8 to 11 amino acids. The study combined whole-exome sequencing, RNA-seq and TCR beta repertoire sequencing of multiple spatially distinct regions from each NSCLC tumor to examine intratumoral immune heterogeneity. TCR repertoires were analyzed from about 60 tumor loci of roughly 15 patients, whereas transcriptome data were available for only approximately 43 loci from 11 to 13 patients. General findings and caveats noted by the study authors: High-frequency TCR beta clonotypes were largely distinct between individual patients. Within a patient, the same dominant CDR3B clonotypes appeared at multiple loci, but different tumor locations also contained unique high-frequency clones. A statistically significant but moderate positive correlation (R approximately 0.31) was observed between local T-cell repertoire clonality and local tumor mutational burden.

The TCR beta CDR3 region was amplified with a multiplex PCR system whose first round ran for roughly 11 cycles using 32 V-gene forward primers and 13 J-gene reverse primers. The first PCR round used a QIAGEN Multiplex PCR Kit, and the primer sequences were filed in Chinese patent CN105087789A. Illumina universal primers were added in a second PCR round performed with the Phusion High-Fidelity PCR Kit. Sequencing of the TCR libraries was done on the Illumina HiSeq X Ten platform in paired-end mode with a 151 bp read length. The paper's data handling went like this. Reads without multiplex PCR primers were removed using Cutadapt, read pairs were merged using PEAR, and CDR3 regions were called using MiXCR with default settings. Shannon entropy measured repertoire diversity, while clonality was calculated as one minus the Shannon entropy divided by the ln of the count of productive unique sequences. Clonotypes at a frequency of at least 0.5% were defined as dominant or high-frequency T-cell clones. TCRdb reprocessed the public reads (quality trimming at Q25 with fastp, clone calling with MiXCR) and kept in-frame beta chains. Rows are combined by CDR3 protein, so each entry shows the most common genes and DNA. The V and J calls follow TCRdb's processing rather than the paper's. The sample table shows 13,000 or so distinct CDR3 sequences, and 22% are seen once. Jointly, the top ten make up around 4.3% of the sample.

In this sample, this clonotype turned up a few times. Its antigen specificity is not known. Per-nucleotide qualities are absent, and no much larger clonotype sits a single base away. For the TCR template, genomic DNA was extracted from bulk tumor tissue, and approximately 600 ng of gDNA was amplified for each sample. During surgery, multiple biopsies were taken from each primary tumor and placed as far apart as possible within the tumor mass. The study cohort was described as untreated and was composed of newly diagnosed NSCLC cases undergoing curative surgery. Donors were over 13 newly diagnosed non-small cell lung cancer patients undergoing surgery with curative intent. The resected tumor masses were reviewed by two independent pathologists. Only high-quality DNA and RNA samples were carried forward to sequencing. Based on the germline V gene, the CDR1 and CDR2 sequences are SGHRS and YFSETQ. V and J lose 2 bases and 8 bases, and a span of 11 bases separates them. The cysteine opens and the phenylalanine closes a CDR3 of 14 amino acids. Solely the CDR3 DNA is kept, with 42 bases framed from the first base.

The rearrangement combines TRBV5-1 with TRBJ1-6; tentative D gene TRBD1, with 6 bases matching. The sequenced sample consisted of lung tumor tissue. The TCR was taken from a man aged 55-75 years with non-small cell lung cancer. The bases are TGCGCCAGCAGCTTTGGGGGCGCGGATTCACCCCTCCACTTT. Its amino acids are CASSFGGADSPLHF.